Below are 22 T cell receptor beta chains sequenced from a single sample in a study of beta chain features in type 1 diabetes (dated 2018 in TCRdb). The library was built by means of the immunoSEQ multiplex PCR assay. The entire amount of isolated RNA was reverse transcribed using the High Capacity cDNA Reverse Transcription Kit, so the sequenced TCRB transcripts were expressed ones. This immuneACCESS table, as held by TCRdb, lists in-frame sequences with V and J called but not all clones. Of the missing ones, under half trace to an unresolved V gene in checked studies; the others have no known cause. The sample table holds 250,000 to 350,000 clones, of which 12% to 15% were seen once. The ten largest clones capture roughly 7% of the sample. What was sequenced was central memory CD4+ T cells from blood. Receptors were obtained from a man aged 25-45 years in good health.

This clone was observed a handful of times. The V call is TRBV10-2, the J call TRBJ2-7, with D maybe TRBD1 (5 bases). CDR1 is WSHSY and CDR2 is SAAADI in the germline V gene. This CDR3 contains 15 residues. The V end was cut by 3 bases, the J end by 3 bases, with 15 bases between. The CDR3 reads CASSDRRRGGYEQYF. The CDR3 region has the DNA TGCGCCAGCAGTGATAGGAGAAGGGGCGGCTACGAGCAGTACTTC.

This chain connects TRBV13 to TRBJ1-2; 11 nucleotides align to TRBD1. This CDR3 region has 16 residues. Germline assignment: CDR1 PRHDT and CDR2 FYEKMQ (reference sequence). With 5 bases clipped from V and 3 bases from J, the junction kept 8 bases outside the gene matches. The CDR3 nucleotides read TGTGCCAGCAGCAAAAGGACAGGGGGCGACCACTATGGCTACACCTTC. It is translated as CASSKRTGGDHYGYTF.

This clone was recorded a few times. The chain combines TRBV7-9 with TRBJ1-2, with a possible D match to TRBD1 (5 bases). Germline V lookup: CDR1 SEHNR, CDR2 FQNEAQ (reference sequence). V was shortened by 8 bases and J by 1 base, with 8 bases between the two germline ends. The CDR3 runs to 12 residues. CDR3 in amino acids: CASGTINYGYTF. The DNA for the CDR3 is TGTGCCAGCGGGACGATTAACTATGGCTACACCTTC.

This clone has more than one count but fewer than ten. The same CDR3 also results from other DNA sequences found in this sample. This CDR3 reads CASSPLGGSNQPQHF. The CDR3 coding sequence is TGTGCCAGCAGCCCTCTGGGGGGGAGCAATCAGCCCCAGCATTTT. This chain connects TRBV6-5 to TRBJ1-5; perhaps TRBD1 as D (5 bases). V lost 6 bases, J lost 1 base, and 13 bases lay in between. The CDR3 is 15 residues long. Germline CDR1 is MNHEY and CDR2 is SVGAGI.

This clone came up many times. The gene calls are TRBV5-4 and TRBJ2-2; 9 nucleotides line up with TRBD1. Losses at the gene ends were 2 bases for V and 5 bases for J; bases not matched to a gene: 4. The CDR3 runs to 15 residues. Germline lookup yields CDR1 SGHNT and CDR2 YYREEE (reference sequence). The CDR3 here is CASSLRTGVTGELFF. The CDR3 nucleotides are TGTGCCAGCAGCTTACGGACAGGGGTAACCGGGGAGCTGTTTTTT.

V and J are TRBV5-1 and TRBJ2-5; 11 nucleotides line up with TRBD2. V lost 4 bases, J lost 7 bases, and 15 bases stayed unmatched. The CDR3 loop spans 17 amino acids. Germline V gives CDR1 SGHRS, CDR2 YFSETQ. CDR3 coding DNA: TGCGCCAGCAGCCGGGATCTAGCGGGGGGTCGTCCAGGGACCCAGTACTTC. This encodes CASSRDLAGGRPGTQYF.

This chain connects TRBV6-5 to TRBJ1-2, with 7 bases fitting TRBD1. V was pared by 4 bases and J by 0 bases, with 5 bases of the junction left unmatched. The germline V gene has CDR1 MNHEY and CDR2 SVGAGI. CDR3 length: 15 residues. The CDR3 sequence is CASSFTTGTNYGYTF. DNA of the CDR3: TGTGCCAGCAGTTTTACGACAGGGACTAACTATGGCTACACCTTC.

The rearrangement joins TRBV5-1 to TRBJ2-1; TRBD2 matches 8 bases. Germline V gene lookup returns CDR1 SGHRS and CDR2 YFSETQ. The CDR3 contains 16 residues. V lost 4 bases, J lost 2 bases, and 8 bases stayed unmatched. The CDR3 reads CASSPGGNGAYNEQFF. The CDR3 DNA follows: TGCGCCAGCAGCCCGGGGGGGAATGGGGCCTACAATGAGCAGTTCTTC.

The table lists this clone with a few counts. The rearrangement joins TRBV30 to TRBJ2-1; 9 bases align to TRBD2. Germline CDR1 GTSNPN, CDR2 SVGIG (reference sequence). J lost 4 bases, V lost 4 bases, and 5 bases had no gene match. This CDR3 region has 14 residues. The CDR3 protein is CAWNRLAGYNEQFF. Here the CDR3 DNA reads TGTGCCTGGAATAGGCTAGCGGGGTACAATGAGCAGTTCTTC. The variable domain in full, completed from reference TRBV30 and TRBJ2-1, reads SQTIHQWPATLVQPVGSPLSLECTVEGTSNPNLYWYRQAAGRGLQLLFYSVGIGQISSEVPQNLSASRPQDRQFILSSKKLLLSDSGFYLCAWNRLAGYNEQFFGPGTRLTVL.

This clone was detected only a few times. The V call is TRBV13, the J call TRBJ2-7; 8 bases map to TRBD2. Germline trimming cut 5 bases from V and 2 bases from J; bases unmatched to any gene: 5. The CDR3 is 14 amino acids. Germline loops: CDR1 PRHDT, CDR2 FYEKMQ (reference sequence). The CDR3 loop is CASSPGTRPYEQYF. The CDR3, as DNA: TGTGCCAGCAGCCCCGGGACTAGGCCCTACGAGCAGTACTTC.

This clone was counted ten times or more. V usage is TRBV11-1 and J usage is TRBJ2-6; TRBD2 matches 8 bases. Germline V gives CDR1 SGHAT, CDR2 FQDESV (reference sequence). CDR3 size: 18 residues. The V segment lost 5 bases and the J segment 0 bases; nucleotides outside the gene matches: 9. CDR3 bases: TGTGCCAGCAGCCCCCGGACTAGCAGAGGCTCTGGGGCCAACGTCCTGACTTTC. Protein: CASSPRTSRGSGANVLTF.

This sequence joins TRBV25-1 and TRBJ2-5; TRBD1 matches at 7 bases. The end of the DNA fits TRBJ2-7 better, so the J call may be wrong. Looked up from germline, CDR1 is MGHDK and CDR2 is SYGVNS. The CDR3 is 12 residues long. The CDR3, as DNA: TGTGCCAGCACCTTCACAGGGGTCGAGCAGTACTTC. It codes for CASTFTGVEQYF.

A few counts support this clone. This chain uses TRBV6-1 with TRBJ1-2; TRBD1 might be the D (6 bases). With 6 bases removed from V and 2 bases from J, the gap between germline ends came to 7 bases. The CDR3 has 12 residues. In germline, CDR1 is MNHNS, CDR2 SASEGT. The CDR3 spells CASRGGNYGYTF. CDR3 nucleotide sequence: TGTGCCAGCAGAGGGGGGAACTATGGCTACACCTTC.

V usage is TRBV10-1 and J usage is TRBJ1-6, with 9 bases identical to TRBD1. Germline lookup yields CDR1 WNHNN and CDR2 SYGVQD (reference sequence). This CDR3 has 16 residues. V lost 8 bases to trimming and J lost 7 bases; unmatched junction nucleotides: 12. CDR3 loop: CASESNTGTGNSPLHF. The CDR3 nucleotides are TGCGCCAGCGAAAGCAATACCGGGACAGGGAATTCACCCCTCCACTTT.

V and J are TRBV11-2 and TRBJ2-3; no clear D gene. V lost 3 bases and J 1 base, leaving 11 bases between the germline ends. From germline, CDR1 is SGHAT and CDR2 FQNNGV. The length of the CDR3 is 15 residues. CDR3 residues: CASSFGIRGTDTQYF. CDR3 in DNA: TGTGCCAGCAGCTTTGGGATTCGGGGCACAGATACGCAGTATTTT.

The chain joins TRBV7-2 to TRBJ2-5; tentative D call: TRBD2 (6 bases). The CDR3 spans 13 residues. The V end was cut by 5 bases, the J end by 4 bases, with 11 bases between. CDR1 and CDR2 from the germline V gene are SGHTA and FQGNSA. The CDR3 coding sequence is TGTGCCAGCAGCCAAGGAGGGGCAGAGACCCAGTACTTC. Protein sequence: CASSQGGAETQYF.

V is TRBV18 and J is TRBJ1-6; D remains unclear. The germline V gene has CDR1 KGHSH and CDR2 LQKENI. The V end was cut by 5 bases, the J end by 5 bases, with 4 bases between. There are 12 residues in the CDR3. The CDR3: CASSADNSPLHF. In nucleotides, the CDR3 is TGTGCCAGCTCAGCAGATAATTCACCCCTCCACTTT.

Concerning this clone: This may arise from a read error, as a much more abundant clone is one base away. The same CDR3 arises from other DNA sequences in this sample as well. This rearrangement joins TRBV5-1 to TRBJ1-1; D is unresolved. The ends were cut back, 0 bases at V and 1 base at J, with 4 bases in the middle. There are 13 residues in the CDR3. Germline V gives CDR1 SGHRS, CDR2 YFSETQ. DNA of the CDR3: TGCGCCAGCAGCTTGGAAGGGAACACTGAAGCTTTCTTT. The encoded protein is CASSLEGNTEAFF.

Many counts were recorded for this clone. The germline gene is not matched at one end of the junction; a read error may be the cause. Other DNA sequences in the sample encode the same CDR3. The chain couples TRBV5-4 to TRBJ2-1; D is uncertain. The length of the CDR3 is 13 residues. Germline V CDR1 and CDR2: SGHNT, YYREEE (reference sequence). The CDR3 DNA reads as TGCGCCAGCAGCCACGGAGCTGTCAATGAGCAGTTCTTC. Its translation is CASSHGAVNEQFF.

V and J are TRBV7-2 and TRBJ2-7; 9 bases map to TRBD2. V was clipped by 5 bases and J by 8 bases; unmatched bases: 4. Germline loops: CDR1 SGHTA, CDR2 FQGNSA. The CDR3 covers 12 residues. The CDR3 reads CASSPSGAQQYF. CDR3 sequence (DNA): TGTGCCAGCAGCCCTAGCGGGGCACAGCAGTACTTC. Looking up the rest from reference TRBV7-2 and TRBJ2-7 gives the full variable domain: GAGVSQSPSNKVTEKGKDVELRCDPISGHTALYWYRQSLGQGLEFLIYFQGNSAPDKSGLPSDRFSAERTGGSVSTLTIQRTQQEDSAVYLCASSPSGAQQYFGPGTRLTVT.

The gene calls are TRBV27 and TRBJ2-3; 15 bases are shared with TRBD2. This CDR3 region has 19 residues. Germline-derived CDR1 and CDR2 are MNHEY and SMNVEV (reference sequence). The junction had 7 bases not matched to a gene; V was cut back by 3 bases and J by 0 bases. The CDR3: CASSFGVGLAGGSTDTQYF. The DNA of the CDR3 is TGTGCCAGCAGTTTCGGTGTCGGACTAGCGGGAGGGAGCACAGATACGCAGTATTTT.

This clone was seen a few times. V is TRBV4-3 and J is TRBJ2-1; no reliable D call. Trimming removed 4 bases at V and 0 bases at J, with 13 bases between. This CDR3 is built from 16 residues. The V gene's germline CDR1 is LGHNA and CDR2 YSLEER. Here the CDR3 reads CASSPSMPSSYNEQFF. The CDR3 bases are TGCGCCAGCAGCCCGTCTATGCCTAGCTCCTACAATGAGCAGTTCTTC.